This T cell receptor (beta chain) originates from a study of T cells in Graves' hyperthyroidism and ophthalmopathy. The CDR3 is 12 amino acids. Trimming shortened V by 7 bases and J by 4 bases, and 10 bases separated the two germline ends. RNA transcripts yielded amplified TCR beta CDR3 regions. First-round RT-PCR of the TCR CDR3 relied on the HTBI primer set. MiXCR, run by TCRdb on the multiplex PCR reads, gives a single entry per CDR3 protein. The table has about 590,000 distinct CDR3 sequences, approximately 15% seen once. The clonotype was recovered from a woman between 25 and 40 years old with Graves' hyperthyroidism. This chain uses TRBV12-3 or TRBV12-4 with TRBJ1-1; D perhaps matches TRBD1 (5 bases). The sample was blood. CDR3 residues: CASTTGGTEAFF. The CDR3 bases are TGTGCCAGCACGACCGGGGGCACTGAAGCTTTCTTT.